This T cell receptor beta chain emerged from a study of cytomegalovirus exposure and HLA in healthy donors (dated by TCRdb to 2017 to 2019). Concerning the study at large: A later analysis indicated that the 100 to 150 validation repertoires were generated on the platform also employed for the roughly 730 repertoires of the first cohort. The study aimed to test whether signatures of past pathogen exposure could be identified by cataloging public T cell receptors. A separate validation cohort of some 130 different subjects was used in addition to the roughly 640-subject first cohort. High-throughput TCR immunosequencing, statistical association of individual TCRs with disease status, and machine learning were combined to predict cytomegalovirus infection status.

The donors were included in the validation cohort of 90 to 150 subjects, a group kept apart from the roughly 690-subject first cohort. The germline V gene (reference sequence) supplies CDR1 SGHNT and CDR2 YYREEE. Spanning cysteine to phenylalanine, the CDR3 consists of 15 amino acids. Only the CDR3 DNA is retained, 45 bases long and in frame from the first base. Trimming takes 5 bases off V and 6 bases off J; junction bases not matched to a gene: 6. Note on this clone: Its binding antigen is unknown. No much larger clone exists at a distance of one base, and base qualities are not known.

Overall results and qualifications from the work: A few of the identified cytomegalovirus-associated TCR beta chains were confirmed in vitro to be specific for cytomegalovirus antigens. A later analysis had no HLA typing for the validation cohort, so co-occurrence there was scored across all 130 or so repertoires. According to the authors, the approach could potentially be generalized to other disease states and immunological phenotypes. While some public TCRs were present in many individuals, most TCR sequences turned up only very rarely across donors. A later analysis found that TCRs clustered in the first cohort also tended to co-occur in the 120 validation repertoires, with approximately 95% of cluster scores above 0. The study gave a list of some 150 TCR beta chains associated with cytomegalovirus. In both the original and validation cohorts, the classifier was reported to diagnose cytomegalovirus status with high specificity and sensitivity.

Libraries were prepared through the immunoSEQ multiplex PCR assay. As for the original processing: A statistical classification framework was built for diagnosing cytomegalovirus status from the catalog of TCR beta chain sequences. In TCRdb, the immuneACCESS table is reduced to in-frame sequences with V and J assigned. These tables do not hold every clone; where another copy was compared, an unresolved V gene accounts for under half, and the others remain unexplained. V and J calls plus clone size are reproduced from that table; the DNA served to infer D and trimming. Recorded for this sample are 130,000 or so clones; 85% to 90% of them occurred a single time. The top ten clones comprise 1.5% to 2% of the sample.

The chain was built from TRBV5-4 and TRBJ2-3, with 13 bases in between that match TRBD2. The receptor was isolated from a woman aged 18 to 35 in good health and CMV-seronegative. Sequencing was carried out using PBMCs. The CDR3 region has the sequence CASRGLAGAPDTQYF. The nucleotide sequence is TGTGCCAGCAGAGGACTAGCGGGGGCCCCGGATACGCAGTATTTT. The variable domain in full, with residues beyond the CDR3 obtained from the reference TRBV5-4 and TRBJ2-3 genes, is ETGVTQSPTHLIKTRGQQVTLRCSSQSGHNTVSWYQQALGQGPQFIFQYYREEENGRGNFPPRFSGLQFPNYSSELNVNALELDDSALYLCASRGLAGAPDTQYFGPGTRLTVL.